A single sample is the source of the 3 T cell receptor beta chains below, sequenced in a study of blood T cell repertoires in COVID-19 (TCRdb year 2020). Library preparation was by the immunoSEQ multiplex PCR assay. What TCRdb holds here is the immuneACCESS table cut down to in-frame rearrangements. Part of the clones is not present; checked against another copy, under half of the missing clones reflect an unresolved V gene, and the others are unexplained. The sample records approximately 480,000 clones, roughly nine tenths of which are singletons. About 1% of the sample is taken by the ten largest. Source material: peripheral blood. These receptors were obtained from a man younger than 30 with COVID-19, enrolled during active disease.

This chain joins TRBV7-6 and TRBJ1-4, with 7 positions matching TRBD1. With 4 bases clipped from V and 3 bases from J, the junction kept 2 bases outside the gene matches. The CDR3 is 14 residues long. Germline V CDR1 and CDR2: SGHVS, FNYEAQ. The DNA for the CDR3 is TGTGCCAGCAGCTCGGGACAGCCTAATGAAAAACTGTTTTTT. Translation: CASSSGQPNEKLFF.

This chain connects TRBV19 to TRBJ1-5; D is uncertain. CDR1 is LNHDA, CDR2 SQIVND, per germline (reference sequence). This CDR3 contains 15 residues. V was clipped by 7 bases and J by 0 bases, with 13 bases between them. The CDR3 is CASTPAGYSNQPQHF. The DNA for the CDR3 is TGTGCCAGTACCCCGGCAGGATATAGCAATCAGCCCCAGCATTTT.

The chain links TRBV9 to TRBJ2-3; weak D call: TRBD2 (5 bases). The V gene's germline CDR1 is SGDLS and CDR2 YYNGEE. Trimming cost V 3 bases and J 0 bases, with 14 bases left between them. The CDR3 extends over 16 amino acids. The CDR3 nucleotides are TGTGCCAGCAGCGACCCAGAGGGAACTAGCACAGATACGCAGTATTTT. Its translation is CASSDPEGTSTDTQYF. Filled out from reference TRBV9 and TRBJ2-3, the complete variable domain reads DSGVTQTPKHLITATGQRVTLRCSPRSGDLSVYWYQQSLDQGLQFLIQYYNGEERAKGNILERFSAQQFPDLHSELNLSSLELGDSALYFCASSDPEGTSTDTQYFGPGTRLTVL.